The entry that follows covers one T cell receptor beta chain sequence. Looked up from germline, CDR1 is MNHEY and CDR2 is SVGEGT. Trimming left V 5 bases short and J 4 bases short, with 11 bases between. The CDR3 sequence is 13 residues long. Produced via immunoSEQ multiplex PCR; TCRdb's table is partial and in-frame only. The sample lists over 150,000 clones; 80% to 90% were seen once. The record originates from a study of blood T cell repertoires in COVID-19. The TCR comes from a woman of 80 years or more with COVID-19, enrolled during active disease. Sequenced material: peripheral blood. The gene calls are TRBV6-2 or TRBV6-3 and TRBJ1-2; D might be TRBD1 (6 bases). The CDR3 is CASSTGTIYGYTF. The CDR3 nucleotides read TGTGCCAGCAGTACCGGGACAATCTATGGCTACACCTTC.